Listed here are 5 T cell receptor beta chains from one sample, sequenced in a study of blood T cell repertoires in COVID-19. TCRdb's copy holds only in-frame clones and misses some; the assay was immunoSEQ multiplex PCR. The sample includes over 250,000 clones, roughly 90% of them seen just once. The sequenced sample consisted of PBMCs or T cells enriched from blood (not recorded which). The receptors originated from a woman in her twenties or thirties who had recovered from COVID-19.

The chain uses TRBV5-1 and TRBJ2-7; 8 bases map to TRBD2. The J segment lost 5 bases and the V segment lost 5 bases, leaving 12 bases of the junction unmatched. This CDR3 is built from 15 residues. Looked up from germline, CDR1 is SGHRS and CDR2 is YFSETQ. CDR3 coding DNA: TGCGCCAGCAGAGACTTAAAGCGGGAGTTCGACGAGCAGTACTTC. This encodes CASRDLKREFDEQYF.

The chain recombines TRBV27 with TRBJ2-1; perhaps TRBD2 as D (5 bases). The CDR3 extends over 16 amino acids. V dropped 5 bases and J dropped 4 bases, with 18 bases sitting between them. Germline lookup yields CDR1 MNHEY and CDR2 SMNVEV (reference sequence). The CDR3 here is CASSPGWSSRYNEQFF. The CDR3 DNA sequence: TGTGCCAGCAGTCCTGGGTGGTCTAGCAGATACAATGAGCAGTTCTTC.

J is TRBJ1-1 and V is TRBV6-2 or TRBV6-3; unclear D gene. Germline CDR1 MNHEY, CDR2 SVGEGT. This CDR3 contains 15 residues. Trimming shortened V by 6 bases and J by 3 bases, and 17 bases separated the two germline ends. The DNA of the CDR3 is TGTGCCAGCAGCCAGTCTCTAGTAGGAGACACTGAAGCTTTCTTT. Translated, it gives CASSQSLVGDTEAFF.

The gene calls are TRBV6-2 or TRBV6-3 and TRBJ2-5; D ambiguous. Per the germline V gene, CDR1 is MNHEY and CDR2 is SVGEGT. The V gene lost 2 bases and the J gene lost 10 bases, with 14 bases spanning the gap. This CDR3 has 13 amino acids. CDR3 amino acids: CASSYAPNGGQYF. CDR3 in DNA: TGTGCCAGCAGTTACGCACCGAACGGTGGCCAGTACTTC.

The rearrangement joins TRBV7-3 to TRBJ2-5; the D is unclear. This CDR3 comprises 13 residues. The germline CDR1 and CDR2 sequences are SGHTA and FQGTGA. V was shortened by 2 bases and J by 1 base, with 5 bases between the two germline ends. The CDR3 region has the DNA TGTGCCAGCAGCTTACAGGTCCAAGAGACCCAGTACTTC. Residues: CASSLQVQETQYF.